What follows are 28 T cell receptor beta chains derived from one specimen sequenced in a study of OX40 agonist ivuxolimab in advanced cancers. The data were produced by immunoSEQ multiplex PCR, yet TCRdb's version contains in-frame clones alone and is incomplete. The sample lists fewer than 85,000 clones, approximately 90% occurring once. Sample: CD4+ or CD8+ T cells sorted from blood, taken in a trial of the OX40 agonist ivuxolimab. These TCRs come from an adult with an advanced solid tumor such as melanoma, head and neck, liver or kidney cancer.

This sequence joins TRBV27 and TRBJ2-1; TRBD1 might be the D (5 bases). The CDR3 has 13 amino acids. Looked up from germline, CDR1 is MNHEY and CDR2 is SMNVEV (reference sequence). Trimming removed 5 bases at V and 2 bases at J, with 7 bases between. The chain's CDR3 is CASSPDTYNEQFF. In nucleotides, the CDR3 is TGTGCCAGCAGTCCGGACACCTACAATGAGCAGTTCTTC.

This rearrangement joins TRBV11-2 to TRBJ2-7; D not resolved. Trimming shortened V by 5 bases and J by 3 bases, and 5 bases separated the two germline ends. The CDR3 loop spans 11 amino acids. Germline CDR1 SGHAT, CDR2 FQNNGV. CDR3 DNA sequence: TGTGCCAGCAGCGAGTTCTACGAGCAGTACTTC. Protein product: CASSEFYEQYF.

This clone was recorded only once. The V and J genes are TRBV2 and TRBJ2-3; 10 positions match TRBD2. The CDR3 covers 16 residues. After removal of 0 bases from V and 4 bases from J, the junction contained 4 bases not matched to a gene. CDR1 SNHLY and CDR2 FYNNEI come from the germline V gene. In DNA, the CDR3 is TGTGCCAGCAGTGAAGCGCAGCTAGCGGGGGCAGATACGCAGTATTTT. Residues: CASSEAQLAGADTQYF.

The sample holds a few counts of this clone. The chain carries TRBV7-9 and TRBJ2-1, with D uncertain. The CDR3 is 11 residues long. V was trimmed by 4 bases and J by 9 bases, leaving 7 bases between them. The V gene's germline CDR1 is SEHNR and CDR2 FQNEAQ (reference sequence). The CDR3 reads CASSYWAEQFF. In DNA, the CDR3 is TGTGCCAGCAGCTACTGGGCTGAGCAGTTCTTC.

The chain recombines TRBV6-5 with TRBJ2-1, with a weak D call TRBD2 (7 bases). V was pared by 6 bases and J by 5 bases, with 14 bases between. This CDR3 comprises 14 residues. Germline V CDR1 and CDR2: MNHEY, SVGAGI. The CDR3 region has the DNA TGTGCCAGCAGCCTAGGGGGGGAGAACAATGAGCAGTTCTTC. This codes for CASSLGGENNEQFF.

For this clone: The sample contains more than one DNA sequence encoding this CDR3. The chain combines TRBV6-1 with TRBJ2-2, with 7 positions matching TRBD1. This CDR3 spans 13 amino acids. Germline V CDR1 and CDR2: MNHNS, SASEGT. The J segment lost 5 bases and the V segment lost 5 bases, leaving 2 bases of the junction unmatched. The chain's CDR3 is CASSSTGTGELFF. The CDR3, as DNA: TGTGCCAGCAGTTCGACAGGGACCGGGGAGCTGTTTTTT.

CDR3 DNA sequence: TGTGCCAGCAGTTACTCAGAACCAGGGCCCTATCAGCCCCAGCATTTT. Translation gives CASSYSEPGPYQPQHF. The chain employs TRBV6-5 and TRBJ1-5, with D possibly matching TRBD1 (5 bases). Germline CDR1 MNHEY, CDR2 SVGAGI. Deletions cut 0 bases from V and 5 bases from J, with 14 bases between. This CDR3 is 16 amino acids long.

The genes are TRBV19 and TRBJ2-1, with 10 bases aligning to TRBD2. The V and J ends lost 7 bases and 5 bases, in that order; junction bases with no gene match: 5. This CDR3 has 14 residues. CDR1 is LNHDA and CDR2 is SQIVND in the germline V gene (reference sequence). CDR3 region: CASKRGGPHNEQFF. As DNA, the CDR3 is TGTGCCAGTAAGCGGGGGGGCCCCCACAATGAGCAGTTCTTC.

This clone was picked up a small number of times. The J gene is TRBJ2-5, the V gene TRBV27, with 12 nucleotides matching TRBD2. The V gene end was trimmed by 8 bases and the J gene end by 9 bases; junction bases not matched to a gene: 13. The V gene's germline CDR1 is MNHEY and CDR2 SMNVEV (reference sequence). The CDR3 length is 15 residues. The CDR3 sequence: CASGLGLAGSEAQYF. The CDR3 bases are TGTGCCAGCGGATTGGGACTAGCGGGTTCTGAGGCCCAGTACTTC.

The rearrangement links TRBV28 to TRBJ1-3; a weak D match, TRBD1 (5 bases). Germline V gene data show CDR1 as MDHEN and CDR2 as SYDVKM. V was clipped by 7 bases and J by 4 bases, with 14 bases between them. This CDR3 contains 14 residues. The CDR3 reads CASKMTEIGNTIYF. CDR3 in DNA: TGTGCCAGCAAAATGACAGAAATAGGAAACACCATATATTTT.

The chain uses TRBV15 and TRBJ1-3; D ambiguous. This CDR3 contains 16 residues. V was pared by 1 base and J by 3 bases, with 13 bases between. Germline values: CDR1 LNHNV, CDR2 YYDKDF (reference sequence). For the CDR3, the DNA is TGTGCCACCAGCAGAGGGGCTAGTGTAATTGGAAACACCATATATTTT. This codes for CATSRGASVIGNTIYF.

The chain employs TRBV27 and TRBJ1-5; 7 bases map to TRBD1. CDR1 and CDR2 (germline): MNHEY, SMNVEV (reference sequence). The CDR3 spans 16 residues. Trimming at V came to 2 bases and at J to 1 base, leaving 5 bases not matched to a gene. The CDR3 sequence is CASSLLGGMSNQPQHF. For the CDR3, the DNA is TGTGCCAGCAGTTTACTAGGGGGCATGAGCAATCAGCCCCAGCATTTT.

V is TRBV4-3 and J is TRBJ2-7; 11 nucleotides match TRBD2. This CDR3 has 19 amino acids. Germline V lookup: CDR1 LGHNA, CDR2 YSLEER. V lost 1 base and J lost 0; bases outside the gene matches: 11. CDR3 region: CASSQGVSGGASVSYEQYF. The CDR3 DNA sequence: TGCGCCAGCAGCCAAGGTGTTAGCGGGGGGGCCTCGGTCTCCTACGAGCAGTACTTC.

This chain connects TRBV7-2 to TRBJ2-1, with TRBD2 matching 9 bases. With V trimmed by 0 bases and J by 7 bases, 4 bases remained unmatched. The CDR3 has 15 amino acids. Germline-derived CDR1 and CDR2 are SGHTA and FQGNSA. The CDR3 DNA follows: TGTGCCAGCAGCTTAGCGGCGGGGGGGCAAAATGAGCAGTTCTTC. This gives the protein CASSLAAGGQNEQFF.

This clone has only a few counts. This chain links TRBV27 with TRBJ1-5, with TRBD1 matching over 7 bases. Trimming removed 5 bases from V and 1 base from J; junction bases left unmatched: 2. Germline CDR1 reads MNHEY; CDR2 reads SMNVEV (reference sequence). The CDR3 is made up of 14 amino acids. The CDR3 spells CASSEGASNQPQHF. CDR3 DNA: TGTGCCAGCAGTGAGGGGGCCAGCAATCAGCCCCAGCATTTT.

The V and J genes are TRBV19 and TRBJ2-1, with a weak D call TRBD1 (5 bases). Germline V gives CDR1 LNHDA, CDR2 SQIVND (reference sequence). This CDR3 is 14 amino acids long. The V and J ends lost 4 bases and 0 bases respectively, with 7 bases between them. CDR3 residues: CASSKGPSYNEQFF. As DNA, the CDR3 is TGTGCCAGTAGTAAGGGGCCCTCCTACAATGAGCAGTTCTTC.

This chain joins TRBV13 and TRBJ1-2; TRBD1 matches at 11 bases. The CDR3 covers 14 residues. The J segment lost 7 bases and the V segment lost 3 bases, leaving 4 bases of the junction unmatched. Germline V CDR1 and CDR2: PRHDT, FYEKMQ (reference sequence). The CDR3 DNA sequence: TGTGCCAGCAGCTTTGGGACAGGGGGAGGTGGCTACACCTTC. It encodes CASSFGTGGGGYTF.

The chain uses TRBV10-1 and TRBJ1-1, with unresolved D. The CDR3 consists of 11 residues. Germline V CDR1 and CDR2: WNHNN, SYGVQD (reference sequence). The V end was cut by 6 bases, the J end by 7 bases, with 9 bases between. Here the CDR3 reads CASRGINEAFF. The CDR3, as DNA: TGCGCCAGCAGAGGGATTAATGAAGCTTTCTTT.

The V gene is TRBV28, the J gene TRBJ1-4; 8 bases are shared with TRBD1. CDR1 is MDHEN and CDR2 is SYDVKM in the germline V gene. The CDR3 has 15 amino acids. With 6 bases clipped from V and 6 bases from J, the junction kept 9 bases outside the gene matches. CDR3 DNA: TGTGCCAGCAGGACGGACAGGGATATTTATGAAAAACTGTTTTTT. Translated, it gives CASRTDRDIYEKLFF.

The genes are TRBV9 and TRBJ2-3; D might be TRBD1 (5 bases). The germline V gene has CDR1 SGDLS and CDR2 YYNGEE. The CDR3 extends over 16 amino acids. The ends were cut back, 0 bases at V and 2 bases at J, with 13 bases in the middle. The CDR3 DNA is TGTGCCAGCAGCGTAGCTGAGACAGTTCTCACAGATACGCAGTATTTT. Its protein product is CASSVAETVLTDTQYF.

This sequence joins TRBV9 and TRBJ2-1; weak D call: TRBD2 (6 bases). The V end was cut by 0 bases, the J end by 0 bases, with 7 bases between. Germline V gives CDR1 SGDLS, CDR2 YYNGEE. This CDR3 spans 15 amino acids. CDR3 sequence reads: CASSVVGGSYNEQFF. CDR3 nucleotides: TGTGCCAGCAGCGTAGTGGGGGGCTCCTACAATGAGCAGTTCTTC.

This chain links TRBV4-3 with TRBJ2-5; D may be TRBD2 (6 bases). The CDR3 totals 16 residues. Germline CDR1 is LGHNA and CDR2 is YSLEER. V gave up 0 bases and J gave up 0 bases, with 11 bases separating them. CDR3 region: CASSQDFSGYQETQYF. For the CDR3, the DNA is TGCGCCAGCAGCCAAGACTTTAGCGGTTACCAAGAGACCCAGTACTTC.

This clone was seen only a few times. The chain joins TRBV5-6 to TRBJ2-1; TRBD2 matches at 13 bases. The length of the CDR3 is 16 residues. Germline CDR1 is SGHDT and CDR2 is YYEEEE. The junction had 6 bases not matched to a gene; V was cut back by 0 bases and J by 9 bases. DNA of the CDR3: TGTGCCAGCAGCTTGGCCCTACTAGCGGGGGGGCTTGAGCAGTTCTTC. It yields the protein CASSLALLAGGLEQFF.

Comment on this clone: At the DNA level, this CDR3 is encoded by other sequences in the same sample as well. This chain connects TRBV6-5 to TRBJ2-2, with 9 bases aligning to TRBD2. This CDR3 has 14 amino acids. Germline V CDR1 and CDR2: MNHEY, SVGAGI. V was pared by 8 bases and J by 3 bases, with 4 bases of the junction left unmatched. The CDR3 nucleotides are TGTGCCAGCCGTAGCGGGGGATACACCGGGGAGCTGTTTTTT. Translating gives CASRSGGYTGELFF.

The chain recombines TRBV18 with TRBJ1-1, with D perhaps matching TRBD1 (6 bases). Trimming cost V 3 bases and J 3 bases, with 20 bases left between them. Germline V gene lookup returns CDR1 KGHSH and CDR2 LQKENI. This CDR3 spans 17 amino acids. The CDR3 loop is CASSPSGGRRGDTEAFF. CDR3 coding DNA: TGTGCCAGCTCACCTTCGGGAGGCAGGAGGGGGGACACTGAAGCTTTCTTT.

This clone was detected only once. A junction boundary mismatches the germline segment, possibly from a read error. The rearrangement links TRBV7-7 to TRBJ2-5, with a possible D match to TRBD2 (5 bases). The germline V gene has CDR1 SSHAT and CDR2 FNYEAQ (reference sequence). The CDR3 contains 15 residues. CDR3 sequence reads: CASSLRRPGQETQYF. CDR3 coding DNA: TGTGCTAGCAGCTTAAGGAGGCCGGGGCAAGAGACCCAGTACTTC.

The J gene is TRBJ2-3, the V gene TRBV6-5, with 7 bases matching TRBD2. The CDR3 is made up of 15 amino acids. After removal of 4 bases from V and 1 base from J, the junction contained 5 bases not matched to a gene. Per the germline V gene, CDR1 is MNHEY and CDR2 is SVGAGI. The DNA for the CDR3 is TGTGCCAGCAGTTTCCTCAGCGGGGGCACAGATACGCAGTATTTT. It specifies CASSFLSGGTDTQYF.

This chain connects TRBV11-2 to TRBJ2-5, with D perhaps TRBD1 (6 bases). With 5 bases removed from V and 5 bases from J, the gap between germline ends came to 15 bases. The CDR3 covers 14 residues. The germline V gene encodes CDR1 SGHAT and CDR2 FQNNGV. The CDR3 bases are TGTGCCAGCAGCGAATCACAGGGTTGGGAGACCCAGTACTTC. It yields the protein CASSESQGWETQYF.